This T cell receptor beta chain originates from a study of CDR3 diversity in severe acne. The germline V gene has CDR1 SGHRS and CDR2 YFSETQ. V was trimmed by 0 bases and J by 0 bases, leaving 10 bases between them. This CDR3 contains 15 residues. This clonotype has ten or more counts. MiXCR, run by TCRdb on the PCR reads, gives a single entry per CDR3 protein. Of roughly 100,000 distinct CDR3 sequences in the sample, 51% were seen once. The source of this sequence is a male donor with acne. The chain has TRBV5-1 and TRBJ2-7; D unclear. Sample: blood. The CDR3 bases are TGCGCCAGCAGCTTGGAACGGGCCGTCTCCTACGAGCAGTACTTC. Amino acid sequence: CASSLERAVSYEQYF. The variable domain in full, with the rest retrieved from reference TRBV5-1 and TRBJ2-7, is KAGVTQTPRYLIKTRGQQVTLSCSPISGHRSVSWYQQTPGQGLQFLFEYFSETQRNKGNFPGRFSGRQFSNSRSEMNVSTLELGDSALYLCASSLERAVSYEQYFGPGTRLTVT.